This T cell receptor (beta chain) was retrieved from a study of shared clonotypes between healthy human individuals. The study's findings and limits: An effect of sequencing depth on clonotype sharing among donors was expected. Estimated richness values were generally larger in naive subsets than in memory subsets.

Germline V gives CDR1 SGHAT, CDR2 FQNNGV. V was trimmed by 4 bases and J by 7 bases, leaving 16 bases between them. This CDR3 contains 14 residues. CD45RA-negative memory and CD45RA+ naive subsets were split from the CD4+ cells. Assay execution proceeded at the deep level. Sequencing used immunoSEQ multiplex PCR; TCRdb keeps in-frame clones, though not all of them. The repertoire includes 2.3 million or so clones, 85% to 95% of them detected once, and 0.3% to 0.4% sits in the top ten. In the case of this clone: Its antigen is not identified.

The chain joins TRBV11-2 to TRBJ1-2; D possibly corresponds to TRBD1 (5 bases). The TCR was taken from a man younger than 35 in good health. Some clones in this sample may be carry-over from other donors' samples. Sequencing was carried out using naive CD4+ T cells from PBMCs. Specified subset: CD45RA+ positively selected. As DNA, the CDR3 is TGTGCCAGCAGCTCAGCCCAGGGTTCCACTGGCTACACCTTC. It translates to CASSSAQGSTGYTF.